This T cell receptor beta chain was documented in a study of cytomegalovirus exposure and HLA in healthy donors. General observations from the study: Most TCR sequences showed up rarely, but some public TCRs showed up in many donors.

The PCR made use of 60 Vbeta and 13 Jbeta primers. Profiled with immunoSEQ multiplex PCR; TCRdb holds only in-frame clones, not every one. The sample lists around 200,000 clones; 70% to 85% were seen once. The V gene end was trimmed by 3 bases and the J gene end by 4 bases; junction bases not matched to a gene: 2. The CDR3 consists of 14 residues. Looked up from germline, CDR1 is MNHNS and CDR2 is SASEGT. This clone was observed a few times. Antigen: not known. Sequenced: PBMCs. This TCR derives from a girl aged 2 to 9 in good health and CMV-seronegative. The chain recombines TRBV6-1 with TRBJ2-7; 11 positions match TRBD1. The CDR3 is CASSDGQGAYEQYF. CDR3 nucleotide sequence: TGTGCCAGCAGTGACGGACAGGGGGCTTACGAGCAGTACTTC.